Listed here are 24 T cell receptor beta chains from one sample, sequenced in a study of control samples from healthy donors and cancer patients. Generated by immunoSEQ multiplex PCR, the TCRdb table keeps only in-frame clones and is missing some. The sample consists of about 130,000 clones, 90% of them appearing once. Sample: blood. The receptor set was obtained from a man aged 40-49 years in good health.

The chain is built from TRBV5-6 and TRBJ1-5; 7 nucleotides agree with TRBD1. This CDR3 has 16 residues. The germline V gene encodes CDR1 SGHDT and CDR2 YYEEEE. Trimming at V came to 2 bases and at J to 0 bases, leaving 5 bases not matched to a gene. This CDR3 reads CASSLHRDSSNQPQHF. CDR3 nucleotides: TGTGCCAGCAGCTTACACCGGGACAGTAGCAATCAGCCCCAGCATTTT.

The rearrangement joins TRBV24-1 to TRBJ2-7; 7 nucleotides agree with TRBD1. With 5 bases clipped from V and 1 base from J, the junction kept 10 bases outside the gene matches. The CDR3 runs 16 residues. CDR1 is KGHDR and CDR2 is SFDVKD in the germline V gene. The CDR3 DNA reads TGTGCCACCAGTGCCGCTGACAGGGCTGGGTCCTACGAGCAGTACTTC. Protein product: CATSAADRAGSYEQYF.

This chain uses TRBV7-9 with TRBJ2-2; 7 bases match TRBD2. The V gene end was trimmed by 4 bases and the J gene end by 2 bases; junction bases not matched to a gene: 1. Germline values: CDR1 SEHNR, CDR2 FQNEAQ (reference sequence). There are 14 residues in the CDR3. This chain's CDR3 is CASSSSGNTGELFF. CDR3 bases: TGTGCCAGCAGCTCTAGCGGTAACACCGGGGAGCTGTTTTTT.

The gene calls are TRBV7-9 and TRBJ1-5; D ambiguous. Germline V gives CDR1 SEHNR, CDR2 FQNEAQ (reference sequence). This CDR3 has 14 amino acids. The V and J ends lost 1 base and 6 bases respectively, with 10 bases between them. DNA of the CDR3: TGTGCCAGCAGCTTAGACGCTCGGGGTCAGCCCCAGCATTTT. It is translated as CASSLDARGQPQHF.

The gene calls are TRBV2 and TRBJ2-2; D perhaps matches TRBD2 (6 bases). The germline gives CDR1 SNHLY, CDR2 FYNNEI. The CDR3 has 16 amino acids. Trimming stripped 9 bases from V and 0 bases from J, with 17 bases between. The CDR3 here is CASDSGRGTNTGELFF. Here the CDR3 DNA reads TGTGCCAGTGACAGCGGGCGGGGAACGAACACCGGGGAGCTGTTTTTT.

The chain combines TRBV19 with TRBJ2-7; 8 bases match TRBD1. The V segment lost 5 bases and the J segment 3 bases; nucleotides outside the gene matches: 3. From germline, CDR1 is LNHDA and CDR2 SQIVND (reference sequence). CDR3 size: 13 residues. The CDR3 reads CASSVGQGYEQYF. The CDR3 DNA reads TGTGCCAGTAGTGTCGGACAGGGCTACGAGCAGTACTTC.

The rearrangement joins TRBV11-2 to TRBJ2-1, with TRBD2 matching over 11 bases. CDR3 length: 15 amino acids. The germline V gene encodes CDR1 SGHAT and CDR2 FQNNGV. Trimming cost V 5 bases and J 4 bases; bases outside gene matches: 4. CDR3 region: CASSRTSGGYNEQFF. CDR3 nucleotides: TGTGCCAGCAGCCGTACTAGCGGGGGATACAATGAGCAGTTCTTC.

The V and J genes are TRBV28 and TRBJ1-1; D not certain. The CDR3 covers 14 residues. Trimming took 2 bases from V and 4 from J, leaving 11 bases between them. Germline CDR1 MDHEN, CDR2 SYDVKM. CDR3 region: CASSLRSPGTEAFF. CDR3 DNA sequence: TGTGCCAGCAGTTTACGCAGCCCGGGCACTGAAGCTTTCTTT.

V is TRBV11-1 and J is TRBJ2-7; D possibly uses TRBD1 or TRBD2 (5 bases each). The CDR3 runs to 15 residues. Germline assignment: CDR1 SGHAT and CDR2 FQDESV (reference sequence). Trimming left V 4 bases short and J 3 bases short, with 16 bases between. The CDR3 spells CASSSSFEGIYEQYF. CDR3 nucleotides: TGTGCCAGCAGCTCGAGCTTCGAGGGGATCTACGAGCAGTACTTC.

This chain uses TRBV14 with TRBJ2-3, with 7 bases aligning to TRBD2. This CDR3 is 19 amino acids long. Looked up from germline, CDR1 is SGHDN and CDR2 is FVKESK. V gave up 5 bases and J gave up 2 bases; unmatched junction bases: 19. CDR3 DNA: TGTGCCAGCAGCAACCTTTTCCCGGGACTATCAAGGGACACAGATACGCAGTATTTT. This encodes CASSNLFPGLSRDTDTQYF.

The V gene is TRBV4-1, the J gene TRBJ2-7; a possible D gene is TRBD1 (7 bases). CDR3 length equals 19 residues. Germline V lookup: CDR1 MGHRA, CDR2 YSYEKL. V was clipped by 0 bases and J by 7 bases, with 28 bases between them. The CDR3 loop reads CASSQEAEGAAGGTQEQYF. As DNA, the CDR3 is TGCGCCAGCAGCCAAGAAGCCGAGGGGGCAGCAGGAGGGACTCAGGAGCAGTACTTC.

The genes are TRBV6-5 and TRBJ2-7; 7 bases are a match to TRBD1. Trimming removed 4 bases from V and 3 bases from J; junction bases left unmatched: 6. CDR3 length: 14 residues. CDR1 MNHEY and CDR2 SVGAGI come from the germline V gene. As DNA, the CDR3 is TGTGCCAGCAGTTGGCGACAGGGCGGCTACGAGCAGTACTTC. Translation: CASSWRQGGYEQYF.

The chain links TRBV21-1 to TRBJ2-7. TRBV21-1 is shown as a pseudogene. The CDR3 is 13 amino acids. The CDR3 region has the DNA TGTGCCAGCAGCAGGAGGGGGGCTTACGAGCAGTACTTC. It codes for CASSRRGAYEQYF.

The chain links TRBV16 to TRBJ1-5; D uncertain. This CDR3 is 13 amino acids long. Germline CDR1 is KGHSY and CDR2 is FQNENV. Trimming took 4 bases from V and 5 from J, leaving 9 bases between them. DNA of the CDR3: TGTGCCAGCAGCCTAACCCCGGATCAGCCCCAGCATTTT. It specifies CASSLTPDQPQHF.

J is TRBJ2-7 and V is TRBV7-4; D remains unclear. The CDR3 consists of 16 residues. The germline V gene encodes CDR1 SGHVT and CDR2 SQSDAQ. The germline V and J ends were trimmed by 4 bases and 0 bases, with 16 bases remaining between them. As DNA, the CDR3 is TGTGCCAGCAGCTCGGTACTGTCCCTAAGCTCCTACGAGCAGTACTTC. It encodes CASSSVLSLSSYEQYF.

The rearrangement uses TRBV14 and TRBJ2-5; D assignment may be TRBD1 or TRBD2 (6 bases each). The germline CDR1 and CDR2 sequences are SGHDN and FVKESK. V dropped 4 bases and J dropped 7 bases, with 13 bases sitting between them. This CDR3 contains 13 residues. The CDR3 DNA is TGTGCCAGCAGCCCGGCCGGGGGCGGGACCCAGTACTTC. Translation gives CASSPAGGGTQYF.

This rearrangement joins TRBV4-1 to TRBJ2-7; no clear D gene. Germline assignment: CDR1 MGHRA and CDR2 YSYEKL. The CDR3 covers 14 residues. V was trimmed by 1 base and J by 3 bases, leaving 10 bases between them. The CDR3 DNA follows: TGCGCCAGCAGCCAAGTTTGGCAAAGCTACGAGCAGTACTTC. Translating gives CASSQVWQSYEQYF.

This chain joins TRBV3-1 (or the pseudogene TRBV3-2) and TRBJ2-1, with 12 bases identical to TRBD2. Trimming removed 2 bases from V and 7 bases from J; junction bases left unmatched: 0. This CDR3 has 14 amino acids. Germline V gene sequence: CDR1 LGHDT, CDR2 YNNKEL (reference sequence). The CDR3 DNA sequence: TGTGCCAGCAGCCAACTAGCGGGGGGGAATGAGCAGTTCTTC. This gives the protein CASSQLAGGNEQFF.

The chain carries TRBV7-2 and TRBJ2-1, with 12 bases matching TRBD2. This CDR3 is 14 amino acids long. Per germline, CDR1 SGHTA and CDR2 FQGNSA. J gave up 9 bases and V 1 base, and 1 base lay outside the gene matches. CDR3 amino acids: CASSLGLAGAEQFF. CDR3 coding DNA: TGTGCCAGCAGCTTAGGACTAGCGGGGGCTGAGCAGTTCTTC.

The genes are TRBV15 and TRBJ1-2; perhaps TRBD1 as D (5 bases). V was clipped by 1 base and J by 2 bases, with 17 bases between them. The CDR3 has 17 amino acids. Germline V CDR1 and CDR2: LNHNV, YYDKDF (reference sequence). DNA of the CDR3: TGTGCCACCAGCAGAGGATCGAGAAGGGGCGGAAACTATGGCTACACCTTC. Amino acid sequence: CATSRGSRRGGNYGYTF.

V usage is TRBV2 and J usage is TRBJ1-5; no definite D call. The length of the CDR3 is 14 residues. V was shortened by 7 bases and J by 2 bases, with 12 bases between the two germline ends. Germline loops: CDR1 SNHLY, CDR2 FYNNEI. The CDR3 reads CASKWLSGNQPQHF. Here the CDR3 DNA reads TGTGCCAGCAAATGGTTGTCGGGCAATCAGCCCCAGCATTTT.

This clone has just one count. This chain connects TRBV19 to TRBJ1-2, with D unresolved. V dropped 3 bases and J dropped 4 bases, with 15 bases sitting between them. CDR1 and CDR2 from the germline V gene are LNHDA and SQIVND (reference sequence). The CDR3 has 15 amino acids. CDR3 sequence reads: CASSIPNAVFYGYTF. CDR3 nucleotide sequence: TGTGCCAGTAGTATCCCCAATGCGGTCTTCTATGGCTACACCTTC. The full variable domain, its missing parts supplied by reference TRBV19 and TRBJ1-2, is DGGITQSPKYLFRKEGQNVTLSCEQNLNHDAMYWYRQDPGQGLRLIYYSQIVNDFQKGDIAEGYSVSREKKESFPLTVTSAQKNPTAFYLCASSIPNAVFYGYTFGSGTRLTVV.

This clone was seen a handful of times. V is TRBV7-9 and J is TRBJ1-6; the D is unclear. Per the germline V gene, CDR1 is SEHNR and CDR2 is FQNEAQ (reference sequence). The V end lost 1 base, the J end lost 6 bases, and 10 bases lay between the germline ends. This CDR3 region has 15 residues. In DNA form, the CDR3 reads TGTGCCAGCAGCTTAGGGCGGTTTCTTAATTCACCCCTCCACTTT. The encoded protein is CASSLGRFLNSPLHF.

The chain couples TRBV12-5 to TRBJ2-2; D may be TRBD1 or TRBD2 (5 bases each). The CDR3 totals 16 residues. V lost 4 bases and J 7 bases, leaving 19 bases between the germline ends. Germline CDR1 LGHNT, CDR2 FRNRAP. The CDR3 sequence: CASGSSPGPPGGELFF. The CDR3 DNA reads TGTGCTAGTGGTTCCTCGCCGGGACCGCCAGGCGGGGAGCTGTTTTTT.